This T cell receptor beta chain originates from a study of blood T cell repertoires in COVID-19. Overall study: Samples representing acute and convalescent COVID-19 were sourced from the United States, Italy and Spain. Nucleic acid was either cDNA or gDNA, and it came from T cells, B-cell-depleted T cells, or PBMCs.

Generated by immunoSEQ multiplex PCR, the TCRdb table keeps only in-frame clones and is missing some. The sample carries about 80,000 clones, 80% to 90% recorded once. This clone occurred a few times. This TCR was recovered from an elderly woman with acute or convalescent COVID-19. Sequenced material: peripheral blood.

The CDR3 sequence is CASSLGPAGGIQETQYF. CDR3 bases: TGTGCCAGCAGCTTAGGCCCAGCGGGGGGCATACAAGAGACCCAGTACTTC. The gene calls are TRBV7-2 and TRBJ2-5; 9 bases match TRBD2. V was clipped by 1 base and J by 2 bases; unmatched bases: 8. Germline V CDR1 and CDR2: SGHTA, FQGNSA. There are 17 residues in the CDR3.